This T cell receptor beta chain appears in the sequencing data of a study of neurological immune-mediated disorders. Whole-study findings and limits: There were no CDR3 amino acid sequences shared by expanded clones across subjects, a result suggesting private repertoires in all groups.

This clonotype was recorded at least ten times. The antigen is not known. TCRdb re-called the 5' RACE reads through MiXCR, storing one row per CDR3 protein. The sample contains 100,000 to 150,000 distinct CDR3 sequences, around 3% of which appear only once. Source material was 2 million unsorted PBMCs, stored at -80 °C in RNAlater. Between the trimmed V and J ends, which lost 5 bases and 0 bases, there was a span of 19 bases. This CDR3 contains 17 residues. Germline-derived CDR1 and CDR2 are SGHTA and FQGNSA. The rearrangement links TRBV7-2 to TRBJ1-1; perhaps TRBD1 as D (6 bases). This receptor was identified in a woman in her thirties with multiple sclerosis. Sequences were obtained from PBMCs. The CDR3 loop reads CASSPQRGFLMNTEAFF. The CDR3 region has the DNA TGTGCCAGCAGCCCCCAGAGGGGGTTTCTAATGAACACTGAAGCTTTCTTT.